The clone carrying this TCR beta chain was counted a single time. In the source study's methods: Amplification with reference gene primers provided the estimates of nucleated cell counts. Sequenced by immunoSEQ multiplex PCR; TCRdb stores in-frame clones only, minus some. The DNA was the basis for D and trimming; V, J and clone size are from that table. The table has some 300,000 clones, 86% seen once. This specimen belongs to a study of blood T cell repertoires in COVID-19. Study context: Material from acute and convalescent COVID-19 was sourced from the United States, Italy and Spain. T cells, B-cell-depleted T cells, or PBMCs provided the cDNA or gDNA that served as material.

Those enrolled in Seattle joined during active infection and were followed longitudinally afterward. The CDR3 consists of 15 residues. V gave up 3 bases and J gave up 9 bases; unmatched junction bases: 7. Per the germline V gene, CDR1 is SGDLS and CDR2 is YYNGEE. The chain has TRBV9 and TRBJ2-1; 12 bases line up with TRBD1. Sequences were obtained from peripheral blood. This sequence originates from a woman between 70 and 85 years old with COVID-19, enrolled during active disease. The CDR3, as DNA: TGTGCCAGCAGCGAACCGGGACAGGGGGCCGGTGAGCAGTTCTTC. This encodes CASSEPGQGAGEQFF.